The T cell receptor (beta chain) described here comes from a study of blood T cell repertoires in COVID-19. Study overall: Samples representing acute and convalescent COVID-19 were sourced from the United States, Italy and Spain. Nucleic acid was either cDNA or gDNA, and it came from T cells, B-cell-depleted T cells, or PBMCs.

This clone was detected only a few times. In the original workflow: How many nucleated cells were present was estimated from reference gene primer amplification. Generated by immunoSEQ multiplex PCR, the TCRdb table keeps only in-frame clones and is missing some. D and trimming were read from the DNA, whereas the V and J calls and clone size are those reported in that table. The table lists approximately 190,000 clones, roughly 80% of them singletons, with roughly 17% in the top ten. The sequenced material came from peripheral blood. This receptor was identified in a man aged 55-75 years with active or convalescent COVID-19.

CDR3 region: CASSLMAGVGANEQFF. CDR3 sequence (DNA): TGTGCCAGCAGCTTAATGGCGGGAGTAGGGGCCAATGAGCAGTTCTTC. V usage is TRBV7-3 and J usage is TRBJ2-1, with 7 nucleotides matching TRBD2. V lost 1 base and J lost 6; bases outside the gene matches: 9. The CDR3 is 16 amino acids. Per germline, CDR1 SGHTA and CDR2 FQGTGA.